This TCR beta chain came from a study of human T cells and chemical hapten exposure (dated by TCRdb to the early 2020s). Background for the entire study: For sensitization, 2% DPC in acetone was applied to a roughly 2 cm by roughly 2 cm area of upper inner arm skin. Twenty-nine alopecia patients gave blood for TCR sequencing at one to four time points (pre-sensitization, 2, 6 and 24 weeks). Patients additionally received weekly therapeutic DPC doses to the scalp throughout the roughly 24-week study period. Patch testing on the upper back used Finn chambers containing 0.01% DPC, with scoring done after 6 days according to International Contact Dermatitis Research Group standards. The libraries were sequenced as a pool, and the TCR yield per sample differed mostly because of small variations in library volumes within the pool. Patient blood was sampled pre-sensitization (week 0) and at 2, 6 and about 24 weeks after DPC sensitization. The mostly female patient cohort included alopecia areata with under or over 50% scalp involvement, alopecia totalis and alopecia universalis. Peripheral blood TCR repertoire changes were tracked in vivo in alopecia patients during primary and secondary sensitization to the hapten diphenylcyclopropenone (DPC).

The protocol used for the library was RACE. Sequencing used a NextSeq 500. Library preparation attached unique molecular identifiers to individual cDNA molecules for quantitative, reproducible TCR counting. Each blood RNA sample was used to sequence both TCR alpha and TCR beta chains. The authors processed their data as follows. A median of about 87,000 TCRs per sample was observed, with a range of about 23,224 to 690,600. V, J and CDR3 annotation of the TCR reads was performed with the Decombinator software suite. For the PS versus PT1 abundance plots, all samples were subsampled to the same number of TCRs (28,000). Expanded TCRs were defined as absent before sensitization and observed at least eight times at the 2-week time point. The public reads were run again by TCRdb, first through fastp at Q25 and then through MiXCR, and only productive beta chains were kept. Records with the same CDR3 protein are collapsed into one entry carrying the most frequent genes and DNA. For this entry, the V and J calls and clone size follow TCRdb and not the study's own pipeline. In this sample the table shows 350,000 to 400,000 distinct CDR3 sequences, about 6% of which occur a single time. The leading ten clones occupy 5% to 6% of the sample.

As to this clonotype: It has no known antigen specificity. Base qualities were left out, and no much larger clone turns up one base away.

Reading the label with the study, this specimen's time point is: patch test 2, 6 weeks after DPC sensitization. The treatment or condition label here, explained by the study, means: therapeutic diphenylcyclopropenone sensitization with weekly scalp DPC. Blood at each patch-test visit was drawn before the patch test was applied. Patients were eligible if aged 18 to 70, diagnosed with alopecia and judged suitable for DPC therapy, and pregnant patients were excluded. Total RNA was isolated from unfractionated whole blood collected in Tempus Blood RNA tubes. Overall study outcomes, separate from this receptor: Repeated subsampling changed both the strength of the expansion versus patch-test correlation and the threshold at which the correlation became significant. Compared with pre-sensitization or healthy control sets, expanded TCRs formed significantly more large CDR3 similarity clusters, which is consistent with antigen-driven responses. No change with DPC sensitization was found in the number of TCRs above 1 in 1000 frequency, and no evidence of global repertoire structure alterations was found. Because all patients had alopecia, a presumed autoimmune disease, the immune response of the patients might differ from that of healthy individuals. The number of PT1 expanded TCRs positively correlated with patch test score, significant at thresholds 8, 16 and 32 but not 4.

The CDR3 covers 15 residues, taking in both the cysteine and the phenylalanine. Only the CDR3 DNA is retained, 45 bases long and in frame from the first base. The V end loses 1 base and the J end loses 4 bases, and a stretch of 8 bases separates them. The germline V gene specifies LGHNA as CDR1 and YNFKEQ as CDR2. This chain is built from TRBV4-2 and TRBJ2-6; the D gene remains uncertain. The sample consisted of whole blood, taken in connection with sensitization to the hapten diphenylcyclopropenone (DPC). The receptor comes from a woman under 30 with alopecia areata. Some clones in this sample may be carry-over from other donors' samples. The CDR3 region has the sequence CASSQGSFGANVLTF. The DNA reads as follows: TGTGCCAGCAGCCAAGGATCGTTCGGGGCCAACGTCCTGACTTTC.